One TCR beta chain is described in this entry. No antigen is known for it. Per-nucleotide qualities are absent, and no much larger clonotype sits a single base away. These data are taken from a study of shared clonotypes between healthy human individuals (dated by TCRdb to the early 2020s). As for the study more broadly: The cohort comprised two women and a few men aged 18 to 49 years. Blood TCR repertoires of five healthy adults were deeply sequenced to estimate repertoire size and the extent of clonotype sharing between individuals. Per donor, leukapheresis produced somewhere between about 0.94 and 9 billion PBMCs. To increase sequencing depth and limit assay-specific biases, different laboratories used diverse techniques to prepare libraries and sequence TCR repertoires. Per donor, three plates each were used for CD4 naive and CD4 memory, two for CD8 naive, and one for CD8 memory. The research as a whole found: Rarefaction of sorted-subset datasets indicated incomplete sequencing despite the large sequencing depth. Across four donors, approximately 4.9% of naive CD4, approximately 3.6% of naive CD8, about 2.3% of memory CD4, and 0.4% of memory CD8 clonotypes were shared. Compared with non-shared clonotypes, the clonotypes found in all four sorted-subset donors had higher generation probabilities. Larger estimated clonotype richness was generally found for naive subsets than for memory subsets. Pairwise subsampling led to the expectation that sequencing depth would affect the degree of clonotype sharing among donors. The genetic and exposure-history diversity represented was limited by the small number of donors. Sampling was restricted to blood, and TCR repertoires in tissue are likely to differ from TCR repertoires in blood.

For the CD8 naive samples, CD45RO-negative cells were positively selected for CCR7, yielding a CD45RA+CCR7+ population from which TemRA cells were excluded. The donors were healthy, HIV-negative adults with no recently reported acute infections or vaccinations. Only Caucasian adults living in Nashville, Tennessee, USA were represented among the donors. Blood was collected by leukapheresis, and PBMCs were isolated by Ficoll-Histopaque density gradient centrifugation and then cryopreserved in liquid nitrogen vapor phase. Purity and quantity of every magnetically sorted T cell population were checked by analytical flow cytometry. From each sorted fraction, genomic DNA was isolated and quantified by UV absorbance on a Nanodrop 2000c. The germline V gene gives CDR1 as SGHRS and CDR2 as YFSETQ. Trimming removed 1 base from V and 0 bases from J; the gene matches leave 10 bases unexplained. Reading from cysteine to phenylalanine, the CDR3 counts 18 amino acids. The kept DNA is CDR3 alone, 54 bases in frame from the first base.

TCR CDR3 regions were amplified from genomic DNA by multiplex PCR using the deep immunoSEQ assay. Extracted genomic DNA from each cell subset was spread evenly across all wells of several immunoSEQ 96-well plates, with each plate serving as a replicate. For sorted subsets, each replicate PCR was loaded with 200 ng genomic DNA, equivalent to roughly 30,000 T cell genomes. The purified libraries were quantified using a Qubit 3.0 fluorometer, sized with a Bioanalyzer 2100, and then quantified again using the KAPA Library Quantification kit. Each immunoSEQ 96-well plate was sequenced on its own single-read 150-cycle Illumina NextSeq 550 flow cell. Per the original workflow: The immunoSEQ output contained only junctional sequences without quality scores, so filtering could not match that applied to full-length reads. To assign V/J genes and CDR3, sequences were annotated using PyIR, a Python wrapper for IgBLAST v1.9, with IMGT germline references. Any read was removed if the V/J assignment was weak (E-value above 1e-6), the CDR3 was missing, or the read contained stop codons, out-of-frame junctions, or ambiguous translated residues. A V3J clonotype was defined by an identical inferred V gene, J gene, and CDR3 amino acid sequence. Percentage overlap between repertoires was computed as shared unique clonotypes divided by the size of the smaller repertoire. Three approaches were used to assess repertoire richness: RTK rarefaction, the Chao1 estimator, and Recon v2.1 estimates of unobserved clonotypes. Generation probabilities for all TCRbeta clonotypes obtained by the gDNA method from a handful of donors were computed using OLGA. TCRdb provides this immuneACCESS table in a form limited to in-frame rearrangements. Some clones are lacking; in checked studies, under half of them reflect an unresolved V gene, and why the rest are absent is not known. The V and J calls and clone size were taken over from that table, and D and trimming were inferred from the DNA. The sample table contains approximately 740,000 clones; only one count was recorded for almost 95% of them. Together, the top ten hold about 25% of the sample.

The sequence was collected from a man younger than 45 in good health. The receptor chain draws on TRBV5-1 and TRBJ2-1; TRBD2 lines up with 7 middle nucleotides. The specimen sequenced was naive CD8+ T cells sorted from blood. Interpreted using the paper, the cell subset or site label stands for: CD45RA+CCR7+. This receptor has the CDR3 CASSLRSRGLSSYNEQFF. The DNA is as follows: TGCGCCAGCAGCTTGCGATCGCGGGGACTAAGCTCCTACAATGAGCAGTTCTTC.